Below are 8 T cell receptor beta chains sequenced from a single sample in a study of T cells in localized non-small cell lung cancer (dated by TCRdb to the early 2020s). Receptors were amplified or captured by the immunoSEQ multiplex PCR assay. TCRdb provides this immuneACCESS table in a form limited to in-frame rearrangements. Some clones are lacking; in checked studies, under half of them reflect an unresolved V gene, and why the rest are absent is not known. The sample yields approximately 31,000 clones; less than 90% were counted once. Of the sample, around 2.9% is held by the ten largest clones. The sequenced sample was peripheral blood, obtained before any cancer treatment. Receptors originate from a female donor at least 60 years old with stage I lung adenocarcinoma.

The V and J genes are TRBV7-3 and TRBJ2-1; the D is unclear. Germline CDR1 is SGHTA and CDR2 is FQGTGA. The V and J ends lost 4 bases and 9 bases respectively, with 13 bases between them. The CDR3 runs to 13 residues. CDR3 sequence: CASSSLTSGEQFF. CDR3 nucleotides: TGTGCCAGCAGCTCACTGACATCCGGTGAGCAGTTCTTC.

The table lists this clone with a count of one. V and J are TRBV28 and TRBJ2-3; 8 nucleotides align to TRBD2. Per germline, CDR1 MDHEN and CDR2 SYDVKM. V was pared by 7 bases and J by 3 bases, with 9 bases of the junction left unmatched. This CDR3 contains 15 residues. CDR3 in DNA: TGTGCCAGCAAAGAGCGGGAGTTCGTAACAGATACGCAGTATTTT. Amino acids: CASKEREFVTDTQYF.

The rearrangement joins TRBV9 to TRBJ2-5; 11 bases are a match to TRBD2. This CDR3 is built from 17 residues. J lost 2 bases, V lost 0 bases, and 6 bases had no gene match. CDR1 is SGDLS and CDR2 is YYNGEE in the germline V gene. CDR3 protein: CASSVGILAGEQETQYF. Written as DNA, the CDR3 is TGTGCCAGCAGCGTAGGAATACTAGCGGGAGAACAAGAGACCCAGTACTTC.

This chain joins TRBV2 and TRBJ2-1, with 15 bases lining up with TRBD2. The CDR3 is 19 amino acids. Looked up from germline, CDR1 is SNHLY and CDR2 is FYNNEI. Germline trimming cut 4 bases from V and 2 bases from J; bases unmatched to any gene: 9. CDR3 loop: CASSGVGLAGGPPYNEQFF. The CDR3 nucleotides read TGTGCCAGCAGTGGTGTTGGACTAGCGGGAGGGCCGCCCTACAATGAGCAGTTCTTC.

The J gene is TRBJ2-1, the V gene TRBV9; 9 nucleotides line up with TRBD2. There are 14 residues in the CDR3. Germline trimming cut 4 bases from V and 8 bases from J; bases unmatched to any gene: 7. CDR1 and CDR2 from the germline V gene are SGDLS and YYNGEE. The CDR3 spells CASSRREGGDEQFF. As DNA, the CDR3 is TGTGCCAGCAGCCGGCGGGAGGGAGGGGATGAGCAGTTCTTC.

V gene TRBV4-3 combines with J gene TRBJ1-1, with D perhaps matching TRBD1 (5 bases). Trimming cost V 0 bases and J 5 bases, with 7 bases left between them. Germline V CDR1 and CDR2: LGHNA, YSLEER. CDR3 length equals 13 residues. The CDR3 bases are TGCGCCAGCAGCCAAGATCGGGGGACTGAAGCTTTCTTT. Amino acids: CASSQDRGTEAFF.

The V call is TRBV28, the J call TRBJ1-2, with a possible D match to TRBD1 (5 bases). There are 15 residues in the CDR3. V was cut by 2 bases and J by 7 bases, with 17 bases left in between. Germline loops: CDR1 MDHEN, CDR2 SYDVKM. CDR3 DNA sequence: TGTGCCAGCAGTTTACAGCTCGATGGGGCCCTTGGCTACACCTTC. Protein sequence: CASSLQLDGALGYTF.

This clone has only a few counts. CDR3 nucleotides: TGTGCCACGGGGCGCGGACTAGCGGGGGCCTACGAGCAGTACTTC. Translating it yields CATGRGLAGAYEQYF. The genes are TRBV15 and TRBJ2-7; the match to TRBD2 covers 13 bases. Trimming at V came to 9 bases and at J to 2 bases, leaving 7 bases not matched to a gene. The CDR3 has 15 residues. Germline assignment: CDR1 LNHNV and CDR2 YYDKDF (reference sequence).